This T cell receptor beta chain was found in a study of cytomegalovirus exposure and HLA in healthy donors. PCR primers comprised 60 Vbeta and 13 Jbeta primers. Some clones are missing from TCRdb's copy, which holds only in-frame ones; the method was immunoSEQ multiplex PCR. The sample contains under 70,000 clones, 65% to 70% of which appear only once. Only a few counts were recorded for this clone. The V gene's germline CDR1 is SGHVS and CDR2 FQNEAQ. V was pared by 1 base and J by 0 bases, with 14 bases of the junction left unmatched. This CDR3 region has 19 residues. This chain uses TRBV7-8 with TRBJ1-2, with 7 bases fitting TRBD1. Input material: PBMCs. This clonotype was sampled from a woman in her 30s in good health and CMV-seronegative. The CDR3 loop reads CASSLGYGLGQNTNYGYTF. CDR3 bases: TGTGCCAGCAGCTTAGGTTACGGGTTGGGACAGAACACTAACTATGGCTACACCTTC. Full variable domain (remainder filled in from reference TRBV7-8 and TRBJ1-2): GAGVSQSPRYKVAKRGQDVALRCDPISGHVSLFWYQQALGQGPEFLTYFQNEAQLDKSGLPSDRFFAERPEGSVSTLKIQRTQQEDSAVYLCASSLGYGLGQNTNYGYTFGSGTRLTVV.